This record concerns one T cell receptor beta chain sequence. This clone turned up a few times. This clone's antigen is unknown. No base quality information exists; no much larger clone differs at one position. This sample stems from a study of cytomegalovirus exposure and HLA in healthy donors (dated by TCRdb to between 2016 and 2019). Regarding the study in general: In an earlier analysis of under 750 of the donors, around 300 Gb of sequence data and 100 million or so unique TCR beta sequences from 150 million to 200 million T cells were reported. About 280 gigabases of sequencing data and 75 million to 85 million unique TCR sequences made up an early release that covered 500 to 700 HLA-typed donors. Of the roughly 400 genotyped donors, about 80% fell in the genetic ancestry cluster associated with self-reported Caucasian donors. The study was designed to test whether signatures of past pathogen exposure could be identified by cataloging public T cell receptors. The T cell repertoires of some 670 subjects were profiled by immunosequencing and related to cytomegalovirus serostatus. Besides the first cohort of 666 subjects, a separate validation cohort made up of roughly 130 different subjects was used. High-throughput TCR immunosequencing, statistical association of individual TCRs with disease status, and machine learning were combined to predict cytomegalovirus infection status. A later analysis re-examined previously published TCR beta repertoires from 610 or so donors and added high-resolution HLA genotyping to investigate patterns of TCR occurrence. Rather than drawing on any new phenotypic data, the later analysis identified candidate immune exposures from TCR beta sequences and the way those sequences occurred across donors. To decide whether each TCR beta V gene segment behaved as functional or pseudogenic, an earlier analysis of some 570 of the donors relied on high-throughput TCR beta sequencing. Donor age, sex, ethnicity and CMV serostatus were collected together with the repertoire data. Genome-wide SNP genotypes for about 60% of the roughly 700 donors were used in a later genetic analysis, which treated that subset as a discovery cohort. All discovery cohort repertoires had been generated on a single sequencing platform. HLA typing covered class I and class II loci at four-digit resolution. Typing coverage varied by locus: about 620-640 donors for A, B, C, DRB1 and DQB1; approximately 500 for DQA1; approximately 610 for DPA1; fewer than 480 for DPB1. Roughly 5 DR-DQ haplotypes were handled as single units for association and clustering, since linkage in the cohort was strong. On average, around 230,000 unique TCR beta nucleotide sequences were sequenced per donor among about 400 genotyped donors of the cohort, with 15% to 20% of those sequences being non-productive. The paper as a whole reports these results and caveats: Correlated functional status among segregating V segments might be attributable to linkage disequilibrium, but an unknown experimental factor could not be ruled out. A total of 150 or so TCR beta chains were listed by the study as associated with cytomegalovirus. Compared with equally common non-associated chains, HLA-associated TCR beta chains in a later analysis were more clonally expanded and had lower generation probabilities. The presence/absence analyses assumed that sequencing depth was roughly uniform across donors, and that assumption may not be true. V-gene and J-gene trimming of TCR beta chains was associated with a missense DCLRE1C variant in a later genetic analysis, and the association was replicated in an independent cohort. Some IMGT-functional V segments, including TRBV6-2 and TRBV6-3, could not be told apart with the 87-base-pair reads, so those segments were excluded. The authors suggested that the approach could potentially be generalized to other disease states and immunological phenotypes. In an earlier analysis of approximately 590 of the donors, most TCR beta V segments appeared in productive rearrangements about 87% or about 30% of the time, broadly matching IMGT annotations. CMV serostatus was the only immune exposure information available for the cohort. HLA typing was unavailable for some donors at each locus, so association tests used only the typed subset. In vitro tests confirmed that three of the cytomegalovirus-associated TCR beta chains recognize cytomegalovirus antigens. Assigning TCR associations to individual alleles was difficult when HLA alleles, especially DR and DQ, strongly co-occurred. In this cohort, only TCR beta chains were sequenced, and detectable features were limited by the absence of alpha or paired-chain data. Cytomegalovirus status was reported to be diagnosed by the classifier with high specificity and sensitivity in both the original and validation cohorts. A further reported finding was that TCR beta sequences accurately predicted the HLA-A and HLA-B alleles for most subjects in the first cohort. A later analysis reported that several top co-occurrence clusters appeared linked to parvovirus B19, influenza, CMV and Epstein-Barr virus. A later genetic analysis reported fewer N-insertions in productive TCRs among donors in an Asian-associated ancestry cluster than the roughly 700-donor mean. The sequencing pipeline was judged likely to have produced a cluster of highly shared sequence variants as a technical artifact. In a later analysis, more than 15,000 TCR beta sequences were associated with specific HLA alleles at a false discovery rate of 0.05. Some 15 rarely observed V segments, including chromosome 9 orphons, were excluded from the earlier analysis of approximately 600 of the donors because counts were too low. According to a later analysis, TCR association rates differed among HLA loci, with DRB1 alleles showing the most associated TCRs and HLA-C alleles showing the fewest. Across donors, most TCR sequences were observed very rarely, whereas some public TCRs were present in many individuals. In a later analysis, most CMV-associated TCR beta chains were found to appear HLA-restricted, with HLA associations seemingly driven largely by CMV exposure.

The cohort comprised some 700 healthy bone marrow donors. Cohort members were all nominally healthy when sampled, although unrecorded immune exposures were likely present. The donor tested CMV seronegative and was one of the 352 seronegative cohort members. Every donor gave a peripheral blood sample, and the peripheral blood mononuclear cells from that sample were used for TCR beta sequencing. Genomic DNA extraction from the blood cell samples was performed with the Qiagen DNeasy Blood Extraction Kit. The CDR3 spans 14 residues, from the cysteine through the phenylalanine. Kept here is only the CDR3 DNA, which spans 42 bases and is read in frame from base 1. Looking up the germline V gene yields CDR1 MGHRA and CDR2 YSYEKL. At the junction V is shortened by 4 bases and J by 8 bases, with 15 bases in between. Library construction relied on the immunoSEQ multiplex PCR assay. The multiplex PCR relied on a mix of 60 forward primers for TCR Vbeta segments and 13 reverse primers for TCR Jbeta segments. The CDR3 region of rearranged TCR beta genes was amplified from genomic DNA with a multiplex PCR assay. The amplified TCR beta libraries were sequenced on the Illumina HiSeq System as 87-base-pair reads. The paper's processing steps were these. A later analysis tallied roughly 78 million unique TCR beta chains across the 650 to 750 repertoires, and approximately 9.9 million of those chains were shared by two or more donors. Raw reads were error-corrected and collapsed into unique sequences by a nearest-neighbor algorithm in which closely related sequences were merged to remove PCR and sequencing errors. To assign V, D and J gene segments, CDR3 sequences were aligned to IMGT reference sequences. Each retained sequence needed at least a six-nucleotide match to both a V gene segment and a J gene segment. Rearrangements were called productive when the CDR3 lacked stop codons and stayed in frame with V and J; all others were non-productive. Following IMGT convention, CDR3 was defined as the stretch from the second conserved V-encoded cysteine up to the conserved J-encoded phenylalanine. The earlier analysis of a few hundred of the donors excluded any sequence lacking an unambiguous match to a single V gene segment. In an earlier analysis of several hundred of the donors, V segments were called functional above 56.7% productive rearrangements and were called segregating when the between-donor standard deviation exceeded 5%. A statistical classification framework was built to diagnose cytomegalovirus status from the catalog of TCR beta chain sequences. In a later analysis, V and J genes were assigned by comparing TCR nucleotide sequences against IMGT/GENE-DB human TR gene sequences. A later analysis assigned CDR3 sequences and most-parsimonious VDJ recombination scenarios with the TCRdist pipeline. In a later analysis, each TCR beta chain was defined by its CDR3 amino acid sequence together with its V-gene family, and reads lacking a unique V-gene family were excluded. A later analysis removed 500 to 650 highly shared, low-generation-probability nucleotide sequences to deal with suspected cross-contamination and a sequencing artifact. In a later analysis, a clonal expansion index was calculated for each public chain from normalized within-repertoire ranks of inferred template counts. Generation probabilities in a later analysis came from a VDJ recombination model fitted to out-of-frame rearrangements, and those results were checked against IGoR. In a later analysis, TCR-TCR, TCR-HLA and TCR-CMV co-occurrence was scored with hypergeometric tests, and a repertoire-size bias correction was applied to TCR pairs. False discovery rates were estimated in a later analysis by permuting HLA or CMV assignments 20 times. In a later analysis, co-occurring TCRs were grouped using DBSCAN, with TCRdist sequence similarity added in when clustering inside HLA-allele-positive subsets. Repertoires with fewer than 30,000 or more than 120,000 public chains were left out of co-occurrence clustering, as were five repertoires with anomalous nucleotide sharing. TCRdb mirrors the immuneACCESS table, restricted to in-frame sequences. Some clones are absent from its copies; in checked studies, under half trace to an unresolved V gene, and the reason for the others is unknown. V and J calls plus clone size are reproduced from that table; the DNA served to infer D and trimming. The sample table records approximately 120,000 clones; roughly 75% of these occur just once. Around 1.3% of the sample belongs to the ten largest clones.

The V and J segments used are TRBV4-1 and TRBJ2-1, and perhaps TRBD2 as D gene, on 6 matching bases. The sample was PBMCs. The origin of this receptor is a female donor in good health and CMV-seronegative. The bases read TGCGCCAGCAGCCTACCAAGCGGGTTGGATGAGCAGTTCTTC. This codes for CASSLPSGLDEQFF.